The rows below give T cell receptor beta chains drawn from one sample of a study of early stage breast cancer tumors. Generated by immunoSEQ multiplex PCR, the TCRdb table keeps only in-frame clones and is missing some. The sample shows more than 65,000 clones, 80% of them seen only once. The sequencing sample was made of blood. Receptors originate from a person in their 40s with breast cancer. Each CDR3 is given with its conserved first and last residue. D genes are given only for firm matches. Size tells how often a clone was seen (once, few, many) or the class of an expanded clone, and some rows leave it out.

CASSQDWLTDTQYF,TGTGCCAGCAGCCAAGATTGGCTCACAGATACGCAGTATTTT,TRBV14,NA,TRBJ2-3,NA
CASSYGDVHEQFF,TGTGCCAGCAGCTACGGGGACGTCCATGAGCAGTTCTTC,TRBV11-2,NA,TRBJ2-1,NA
CSAPQGGADTQYF,TGCAGCGCTCCTCAGGGGGGCGCAGATACGCAGTATTTT,TRBV29-1,once,TRBJ2-3,NA
CASKGSYEQYF,TGTGCCAGCAAGGGCAGCTACGAGCAGTACTTC,TRBV6-1,NA,TRBJ2-7,NA
CASTDRGSGQPQHF,TGTGCCAGCACAGACAGGGGGTCGGGGCAGCCCCAGCATTTT,TRBV7-9,NA,TRBJ1-5,TRBD1
CASSFRFAGGETQYF,TGCGCCAGCAGCTTTCGGTTCGCGGGAGGAGAGACCCAGTACTTC,TRBV5-1,NA,TRBJ2-5,TRBD2
CASSPAAFGFEQYF,TGTGCCAGCTCACCGGCAGCGTTTGGGTTCGAGCAGTACTTC,TRBV18,few,TRBJ2-7,NA
CASSQTSGSWYEQYF,TGTGCCAGCAGCCAAACTAGCGGGAGTTGGTACGAGCAGTACTTC,TRBV14,NA,TRBJ2-7,TRBD2
CASSLGRAKNIQYF,TGTGCCAGCAGTTTAGGTAGAGCCAAAAACATTCAGTACTTC,TRBV28,once,TRBJ2-4,NA
CASRRASQLNTGELFF,TGTGCCAGCAGACGCGCGTCGCAGCTGAACACCGGGGAGCTGTTTTTT,TRBV7-2,NA,TRBJ2-2,NA
CASSPYVSNEQFF,TGTGCCAGCAGTCCTTATGTCAGCAATGAGCAGTTCTTC,TRBV7-3,NA,TRBJ2-1,NA
CAWSRIEGVPDYEQYF,TGTGCCTGGAGTCGAATTGAGGGGGTGCCGGACTACGAGCAGTACTTC,TRBV30,NA,TRBJ2-7,NA
CASSPANTEAFF,TGTGCCAGCTCACCGGCGAACACTGAAGCTTTCTTT,TRBV18,NA,TRBJ1-1,NA
CASSFWTERGYTF,TGTGCCAGCAGTTTCTGGACAGAGCGCGGCTACACCTTC,TRBV28,NA,TRBJ1-2,NA
CASSLGGRELWQFF,TGTGCCAGCAGCTTGGGTGGGCGGGAGTTATGGCAGTTCTTC,TRBV5-4,NA,TRBJ2-1,TRBD2
CASSLGGLSGGYTF,TGTGCCAGCAGCCTAGGTGGTTTATCGGGTGGCTACACCTTC,TRBV7-2,NA,TRBJ1-2,NA